A selection of T cell receptor beta chains follows, all from one sample in a study of T cells in localized non-small cell lung cancer. TCRdb keeps only in-frame clones here, not all; method: immunoSEQ multiplex PCR. The sample contains about 2,000 clones, 20% to 25% of which appear only once. The source material was lung tumor tissue, sampled before any cancer treatment. All receptors derive from a man aged 40 to 70 with stage I lung adenocarcinoma. Both conserved end residues are part of each CDR3. A D gene is named only where the DNA matches it firmly. The size entry is marked missing in some rows and otherwise reads once, few, many or a size class.

j_call | clone_size | v_call | d_call | cdr3_aa | cdr3_nt
TRBJ1-1 | . | TRBV6-8 | TRBD1 | CASSGGQGIAEAFF | TGTGCCAGCAGTGGGGGACAGGGTATTGCTGAAGCTTTCTTT
TRBJ1-1 | few | TRBV6-8 | . | CASSGHMNTEAFF | TGTGCCAGCAGCGGACATATGAACACTGAAGCTTTCTTT
TRBJ2-7 | few | TRBV28 | . | CASRPKVAYEQYF | TGTGCCAGCAGACCGAAGGTGGCATACGAGCAGTACTTC
TRBJ2-5 | few | TRBV6-8 | TRBD2 | CASKEGLAGETQYF | TGTGCCAGCAAGGAGGGGCTAGCGGGAGAGACCCAGTACTTC
TRBJ1-4 | few | TRBV28 | . | CASSSLTGRNEKLFF | TGTGCCAGCAGTTCGTTGACAGGCCGGAATGAAAAACTGTTTTTT
TRBJ2-7 | medium-sized | TRBV6-8 | . | CASSYSAAGRSYEQYF | TGTGCCAGCAGTTACTCTGCGGCAGGCCGTTCCTACGAGCAGTACTTC
TRBJ2-4 | few | TRBV6-7 | TRBD2 | CASSQRTSGDRLKNIQYF | TGTGCCAGCAGCCAAAGGACTAGCGGGGACCGACTAAAAAACATTCAGTACTTC
TRBJ1-5 | . | TRBV19 | TRBD1 | CASSMDRRSGNQPQHF | TGTGCCAGTAGTATGGACAGGAGATCTGGCAATCAGCCCCAGCATTTT
TRBJ2-1 | . | TRBV11-3 | . | CASSLGGSYNEQFF | TGTGCCAGCAGCTTAGGGGGATCCTACAATGAGCAGTTCTTC
TRBJ1-1 | . | TRBV11-3 | TRBD1 | CASSQRTGWDTEAFF | TGTGCCAGCAGCCAACGGACAGGGTGGGACACTGAAGCTTTCTTT
TRBJ2-7 | few | TRBV18 | . | CASSPSDPAEQYF | TGTGCCAGCTCACCTTCGGACCCGGCAGAGCAGTACTTC
TRBJ2-1 | few | TRBV6-8 | . | CAISPGSLNEQFF | TGTGCCATCAGCCCTGGGTCCCTCAATGAGCAGTTCTTC
TRBJ1-1 | . | TRBV28 | . | CASSSPVGTEAFF | TGTGCCAGCAGTTCCCCGGTGGGGACTGAAGCTTTCTTT
TRBJ1-6 | few | TRBV6-8 | . | CASSAPPNSPLHF | TGTGCCAGCAGTGCCCCCCCGAATTCACCCCTCCACTTT
TRBJ2-3 | . | TRBV9 | . | CASIAGLYTDTQYF | TGTGCCAGCATTGCGGGGCTATACACAGATACGCAGTATTTT
TRBJ2-7 | . | TRBV10-2 | . | CASRGDLNRYEQYF | TGCGCCAGCAGGGGGGACTTAAATCGCTACGAGCAGTACTTC
TRBJ1-5 | large | TRBV14 | . | CASTPTKDQPQHF | TGTGCCAGCACGCCAACAAAGGATCAGCCCCAGCATTTT
TRBJ2-5 | . | TRBV18 | . | CASSPPSGLETQYF | TGTGCCAGCTCACCACCTTCAGGGCTGGAGACCCAGTACTTC
TRBJ2-5 | medium-sized | TRBV11-3 | . | CASSLRGRGETQYF | TGTGCCAGCAGCTTAAGAGGTAGAGGTGAGACCCAGTACTTC
TRBJ1-2 | few | TRBV11-3 | TRBD1 | CASSLRGQGGSYTF | TGTGCCAGCAGCTTAAGGGGACAGGGAGGGAGCTACACCTTC
TRBJ1-6 | . | TRBV6-8 | . | CASIKRVGSSYNSPLHF | TGTGCCAGCATAAAGAGGGTGGGGAGCTCCTATAATTCACCCCTCCACTTT
TRBJ2-7 | . | TRBV6-7 | TRBD2 | CATSFQRELYF | TGTGCCACCAGCTTCCAGCGGGAGCTGTACTTC
TRBJ2-2 | few | TRBV11-3 | . | CASSEFTNTGELFF | TGTGCCAGCAGCGAGTTCACGAACACCGGGGAGCTGTTTTTT
TRBJ2-1 | large | TRBV11-3 | . | CASSIHGGSVINEQFF | TGTGCCAGCAGCATCCACGGGGGCAGTGTCATCAATGAGCAGTTCTTC
TRBJ2-3 | few | TRBV6-8 | . | CASSPYRVDTQYF | TGTGCCAGCAGTCCCTACAGGGTCGATACGCAGTATTTT
TRBJ1-1 | medium-sized | TRBV7-2 | . | CASSLQGNTEAFF | TGTGCCAGCAGCCTCCAGGGGAACACTGAAGCTTTCTTT